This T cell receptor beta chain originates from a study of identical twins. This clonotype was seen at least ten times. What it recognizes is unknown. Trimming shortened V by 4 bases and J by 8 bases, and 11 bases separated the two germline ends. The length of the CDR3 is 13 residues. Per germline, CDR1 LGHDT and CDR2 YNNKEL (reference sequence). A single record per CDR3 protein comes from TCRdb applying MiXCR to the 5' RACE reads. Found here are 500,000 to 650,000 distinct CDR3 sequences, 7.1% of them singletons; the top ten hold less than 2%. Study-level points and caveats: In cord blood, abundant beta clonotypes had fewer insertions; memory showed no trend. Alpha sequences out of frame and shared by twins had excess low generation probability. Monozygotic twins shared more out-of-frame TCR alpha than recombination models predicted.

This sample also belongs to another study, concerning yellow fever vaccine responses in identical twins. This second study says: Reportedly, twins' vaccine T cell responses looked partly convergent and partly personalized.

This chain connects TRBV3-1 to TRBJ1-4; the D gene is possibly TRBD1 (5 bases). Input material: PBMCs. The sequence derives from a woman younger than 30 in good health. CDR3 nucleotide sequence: TGTGCCAGCAGCCCCAGGGTGGCCGAAAAACTGTTTTTT. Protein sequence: CASSPRVAEKLFF.